This TCR beta chain was retrieved from a study of beta chain features in type 1 diabetes. Overall study findings and caveats: Within patients, naive, central memory and Treg TCRB repertoires seemed more similar than within healthy donors. Type 1 diabetes patients had TCRB CDR3s that were shorter (moderately but significantly so) in all four CD4+ subsets. Although PCR might favor shorter templates, it would do so equally in patients and controls.

CDR3 length: 16 amino acids. Trimming cost V 5 bases and J 4 bases; bases outside gene matches: 4. Germline V gene sequence: CDR1 SGHVS, CDR2 FNYEAQ. This clone appeared a few times. The antigen is not known. One heparinised draw of blood, averaging approximately 110 mL, came from each donor. Expressed TCRB transcripts were sequenced after all isolated RNA was converted to cDNA. Libraries were prepared by immunoSEQ multiplex PCR; TCRdb keeps only in-frame clonotypes and omits some of them. Here the sample spans 150,000 to 200,000 clones, approximately 10% being singletons. The chain couples TRBV7-6 to TRBJ2-2; TRBD2 agrees at 13 bases. The specimen sequenced was central memory CD4+ T cells from blood. The receptor's source is a woman aged 25 to 45 with type 1 diabetes. Here the CDR3 reads CASSPRTSGGTGELFF. CDR3 sequence (DNA): TGTGCCAGCAGCCCACGGACTAGCGGGGGCACCGGGGAGCTGTTTTTT.